This T cell receptor (beta chain) emerged from a study of OX40 agonist ivuxolimab in advanced cancers. General study results and limits: At 0.1 to 3.0 mg/kg and by week 6, clonal expansion occurred in CD4+ and CD8+ blood T cells. Low normalized clonal expansion also occurred in some nonresponding patients.

The CDR3 covers 17 residues. The V gene end was trimmed by 1 base and the J gene end by 0 bases; junction bases not matched to a gene: 6. Looked up from germline, CDR1 is MGHDK and CDR2 is SYGVNS. Turning to this clone: Antigen specificity is unknown.

Assay: immunoSEQ multiplex PCR; the TCRdb copy retains only in-frame clones and omits some. The sample includes 65,000 to 95,000 clones, 92% of them seen just once. The chain carries TRBV25-1 and TRBJ1-2; TRBD1 aligns across 9 bases. This sequence originates from an adult with an advanced solid tumor such as melanoma, head and neck, liver or kidney cancer. Source: CD4+ or CD8+ T cells sorted from blood, taken in a trial of the OX40 agonist ivuxolimab. The CDR3, as DNA: TGTGCCAGCAGTGAATTTAAGGGACAGGGTTCTAACTATGGCTACACCTTC. Translating gives CASSEFKGQGSNYGYTF.